The subject of this entry is one TCR beta chain. Under the authors' procedure: It was from reference gene primer amplification that nucleated cell counts were estimated. TCRdb's copy holds only in-frame clones and misses some; the assay was immunoSEQ multiplex PCR. V and J calls and clone size are as listed in that table; D and trimming were resolved from the DNA. The repertoire holds roughly 170,000 clones, roughly nine tenths seen once, with less than 25% in the top ten. J was trimmed by 0 bases and V by 6 bases; bases with no gene match: 3. The CDR3 covers 14 residues. Germline loops: CDR1 SNHLY, CDR2 FYNNEI. This sample is part of a study of blood T cell repertoires in COVID-19.

This chain joins TRBV2 and TRBJ2-7; 9 nucleotides match TRBD2. The receptor was isolated from a man aged 65 to 85 with active or convalescent COVID-19. The sample comprised peripheral blood. This chain's CDR3 is CASRLAGSSYEQYF. Written as DNA, the CDR3 is TGTGCCAGCAGGCTAGCGGGAAGCTCCTACGAGCAGTACTTC.